This TCR beta chain is from a study of T cells in lung cancer brain metastases (dated by TCRdb to 2016 to 2019). Study-level background: About 85% of the 20 patients had a history of tobacco use, with a median of 40 pack-years. The median interval between acquisition of the primary specimen and acquisition of the brain metastasis specimen was more than 300 days. Of the roughly 21 patients, 15 to 18 received no interval therapy between resection of the primary and resection of the metastasis. A cohort of around 20 patients was included, from whom approximately 40 specimens were contributed, with one primary lung lesion and one brain metastasis obtained from each patient. The average DNA integrity number was 3.8 in both primary and metastatic specimens, and the two sites did not differ significantly. The median age of the patients at first diagnosis was around 60 years, and the group included roughly nine males and about a dozen females. The study compared TCR beta CDR3 repertoires between fully resected primary non-small cell lung cancers and paired brain metastases.

Turning to this clone: No antigen is known for it. Base qualities are not recorded, but no much larger clone differs from it by a single base.

Patients underwent resection for synchronous oligometastatic disease or delayed recurrence of a solitary brain metastasis. To avoid including cancers other than NSCLC, any patient with a history of multiple malignancies was excluded. Tumor areas were macrodissected from several deparaffinized approximately 9.2 um unstained sections under guidance from marked H&E slides. Every specimen was formalin-fixed and paraffin-embedded (FFPE). The AllPrep DNA/RNA FFPE Kit was used for extraction of genomic DNA. Between roughly 2 and 5.5 ug genomic DNA was input per sample, with paired samples receiving equal DNA input. TCR beta libraries were constructed with the immunoSEQ hsTCRbeta Kit, which uses multiplexed V and J gene primers in two PCR steps. Pooled libraries, together with positive and negative controls, were sequenced on an Illumina MiSeq with a 100-cycle paired-end protocol. The published analysis was carried out like this. The immunoSEQ vendor processed the raw data into normalized, annotated TCR beta repertoire reports. Richness was counted as unique clones by nucleotide sequence, and total richness was extrapolated with the iChao1 and Efron-Thisted estimators. Pielou's evenness, Simpson's index, top-ten clone proportional abundance, and Morisita overlap index were used to characterize and compare paired lesions. Imported from immuneACCESS, the table was reduced by TCRdb to in-frame sequences with V and J called. These copies leave out some clones; in studies compared against another copy, an unresolved V gene accounts for under half, and the cause of the remainder is not known. The DNA gave D and trimming, while V, J and clone size come from that table. Within this sample are 4,700 or so clones, with over 75% of them counted one time only. The ten largest clones represent 9.2% of the sample.

Beyond this particular receptor, the publication reports: DNA fragmentation in the FFPE samples may have kept the complete infiltrating T cell repertoire from being retrieved. Most clones were lesion-specific, with limited overlap between paired lesions (mean Morisita index about 0.23). A significantly larger repertoire fraction was made up by the ten most abundant clones in brain metastases than in primaries, which was suggestive of clonal expansion. Brain metastases had significantly fewer unique productive clones than paired primaries (median about 1,500 versus 4,200). Effects of preoperative corticosteroids on T cell infiltration in brain metastases could not be controlled.

Taken from cysteine to phenylalanine, the CDR3 has 13 residues. Only CDR3 DNA is held: 39 bases, read in frame from base 1. V sheds 3 bases and J sheds 2 bases, leaving 7 bases between their ends. CDR1 MDHEN and CDR2 SYDVKM were looked up in the germline V gene. The V and J segments used are TRBV28 and TRBJ1-1; the D gene is not confidently resolved. Sample: tumor tissue from a brain metastasis. The sample's cell subset or site label, in plain terms: paired resected brain metastasis. This receptor was obtained from a woman between 50 and 59 years old with non-small cell lung cancer that had spread to the brain. CDR3 reads: CASSFGFNTEAFF. The DNA sequence reads TGTGCCAGCAGTTTCGGGTTTAACACTGAAGCTTTCTTT.